This TCR beta chain was sequenced in a study of a mutant IDH1 vaccine in newly diagnosed glioma. Study details: Initiation of the vaccine course occurred 4-6 weeks after radiotherapy alone, or alongside temozolomide cycles. Every participant had undergone radiotherapy, temozolomide, or both before, and most underwent both.

Trimming took 7 bases from V and 0 from J, leaving 12 bases between them. CDR1 LNHDA and CDR2 SQIVND come from the germline V gene (reference sequence). The CDR3 has 14 amino acids. Data came from immunoSEQ multiplex PCR; TCRdb stores just in-frame clones and leaves some out. The sample contains 50,000 to 75,000 clones, roughly 71% of which appear only once. Indicated time point: week 35, safety follow-up. A 20-mer mutant IDH1 peptide at 300 ug was injected subcutaneously with topical imiquimod. A note on this clone: As yet, its antigen is unknown.

This TCR derives from a man between 45 and 60 years old with glioma. The sample in question was PBMCs, obtained from a glioma patient whose treatment included an IDH1 peptide vaccine. The V gene is TRBV19, the J gene TRBJ1-1; no clear D. Here the CDR3 DNA reads TGTGCCAGTACCGAGGGATACATGAACACTGAAGCTTTCTTT. It translates to CASTEGYMNTEAFF.